These T cell receptor beta chains were read from a single sample in a study of long-term antiretroviral therapy in people with HIV. The assay was immunoSEQ multiplex PCR, and TCRdb's table has in-frame clones only and misses some. This table has 10,000 or so clones, over 75% appearing once. The specimen comprised unsorted PBMCs, sampled 0.4 years before starting antiretroviral therapy. Receptor source: a man aged 25 to 45 with HIV. CDR3s include the opening cysteine and the closing phenylalanine or tryptophan. The order of the fields is D gene, V gene, CDR3 length, clone size, J gene, CDR3 DNA, CDR3 protein. A D gene is named only where the DNA matches it firmly. The size field is filled for only some rows; it gives once, few, many or a size class.

d_call: -; v_call: TRBV6-1; cdr3_length: 14; clone_size: few; j_call: TRBJ2-7; cdr3_nt: TGTGCCAGCAGTGTCATACACCCAACCTACGAGCAGTACTTC; cdr3_aa: CASSVIHPTYEQYF
d_call: TRBD1; v_call: TRBV19; cdr3_length: 15; clone_size: -; j_call: TRBJ1-3; cdr3_nt: TGTGCCAGTAGAAAACAGGGGAACTCTGGAAACACCATATATTTT; cdr3_aa: CASRKQGNSGNTIYF
d_call: TRBD2; v_call: TRBV19; cdr3_length: 15; clone_size: -; j_call: TRBJ2-1; cdr3_nt: TGTGCCAGTAGTATAGCCCCTAGCGGGAGCAATGAGCAGTTCTTC; cdr3_aa: CASSIAPSGSNEQFF
d_call: -; v_call: TRBV28; cdr3_length: 16; clone_size: -; j_call: TRBJ1-5; cdr3_nt: TGTGCCAGCAGTTTAATACGCAGCGTCAAAAATCAGCCCCAGCATTTT; cdr3_aa: CASSLIRSVKNQPQHF
d_call: -; v_call: TRBV7-9; cdr3_length: 13; clone_size: -; j_call: TRBJ1-2; cdr3_nt: TGTGCCAGCAGCTTCGACAGGAACTATGGCTACACCTTC; cdr3_aa: CASSFDRNYGYTF
d_call: TRBD2; v_call: TRBV7-2; cdr3_length: 16; clone_size: -; j_call: TRBJ2-2; cdr3_nt: TGTGCCAGCAGCTTAGTTAGCGGGACTGGTACCGGGGAGCTGTTTTTT; cdr3_aa: CASSLVSGTGTGELFF
d_call: TRBD1; v_call: TRBV19; cdr3_length: 15; clone_size: large; j_call: TRBJ1-5; cdr3_nt: TGTGCCAGTAGTCAGGGACAGCATAGCAATCAGCCCCAGCATTTT; cdr3_aa: CASSQGQHSNQPQHF
d_call: -; v_call: TRBV2; cdr3_length: 14; clone_size: -; j_call: TRBJ2-7; cdr3_nt: TGTGCCAGCAGTGAAGAAGAGGGTAGGTACGAGCAGTACTTC; cdr3_aa: CASSEEEGRYEQYF
d_call: -; v_call: TRBV5-1; cdr3_length: 15; clone_size: -; j_call: TRBJ1-4; cdr3_nt: TGCGCCAGCAGCTTGGCCGGGGCCGTTAATGAAAAACTGTTTTTT; cdr3_aa: CASSLAGAVNEKLFF
d_call: TRBD1; v_call: TRBV6-1; cdr3_length: 15; clone_size: -; j_call: TRBJ2-7; cdr3_nt: TGTGCCAGCAGTGCCCGGACAGGGGCGAACTACGAGCAGTACTTC; cdr3_aa: CASSARTGANYEQYF
d_call: -; v_call: TRBV6-6; cdr3_length: 16; clone_size: -; j_call: TRBJ2-7; cdr3_nt: TGTGCCAGCAGTTACTCGAAGGGCAGGGGGGCTTACGAGCAGTACTTC; cdr3_aa: CASSYSKGRGAYEQYF
d_call: -; v_call: TRBV5-4; cdr3_length: 15; clone_size: -; j_call: TRBJ2-7; cdr3_nt: TGTGCCAGCAGCCCCCCCGACGGGAGAGACCACGAGCAGTACTTC; cdr3_aa: CASSPPDGRDHEQYF
d_call: TRBD1; v_call: TRBV6-5; cdr3_length: 15; clone_size: -; j_call: TRBJ1-1; cdr3_nt: TGTGCCAGCAGTTACGGGACAGGGGCGAACACTGAAGCTTTCTTT; cdr3_aa: CASSYGTGANTEAFF
d_call: TRBD2; v_call: TRBV5-8; cdr3_length: 15; clone_size: -; j_call: TRBJ2-3; cdr3_nt: TGTGCCAGCAGCACTAGCGGGACTCGCACAGATACGCAGTATTTT; cdr3_aa: CASSTSGTRTDTQYF
d_call: -; v_call: TRBV5-4; cdr3_length: 13; clone_size: -; j_call: TRBJ1-2; cdr3_nt: TGTGCCAGCAGCTTGTTAGCAAACTATGGCTACACCTTC; cdr3_aa: CASSLLANYGYTF
d_call: -; v_call: TRBV11-2; cdr3_length: 16; clone_size: -; j_call: TRBJ1-6; cdr3_nt: TGTGCCAGCAGCTTATTGGGCGGGAATAATAATTCACCCCTCCACTTT; cdr3_aa: CASSLLGGNNNSPLHF
d_call: -; v_call: TRBV5-6; cdr3_length: 16; clone_size: -; j_call: TRBJ1-5; cdr3_nt: TGTGCCAGCAGCGGCGTGGCGGGCCCCTCGAATCAGCCCCAGCATTTT; cdr3_aa: CASSGVAGPSNQPQHF
d_call: -; v_call: TRBV5-4; cdr3_length: 14; clone_size: -; j_call: TRBJ2-7; cdr3_nt: TGTGCCAGCAGCTTGTGGGTTGTCGGGGACGAGCAGTACTTC; cdr3_aa: CASSLWVVGDEQYF
d_call: -; v_call: TRBV7-9; cdr3_length: 15; clone_size: -; j_call: TRBJ2-1; cdr3_nt: TGTGCCAGCAGCAACTCTCAGGGTTACTACAATGAGCAGTTCTTC; cdr3_aa: CASSNSQGYYNEQFF
d_call: -; v_call: TRBV7-7; cdr3_length: 14; clone_size: medium-sized; j_call: TRBJ2-2; cdr3_nt: TGTGCCAGCAGCTTAGCCCTTGGGTCCGGGGAGCTGTTTTTT; cdr3_aa: CASSLALGSGELFF
d_call: -; v_call: TRBV7-2; cdr3_length: 14; clone_size: -; j_call: TRBJ1-4; cdr3_nt: TGTGCCAGCAGCGAGGAGGGAGGGGGTGAAAAACTGTTTTTT; cdr3_aa: CASSEEGGGEKLFF
d_call: -; v_call: TRBV19; cdr3_length: 13; clone_size: few; j_call: TRBJ2-7; cdr3_nt: TGTGCCAGTAGTCCGGGACACCCCTACGAGCAGTACTTC; cdr3_aa: CASSPGHPYEQYF
d_call: -; v_call: TRBV7-9; cdr3_length: 12; clone_size: -; j_call: TRBJ1-4; cdr3_nt: TGTGCCAGCGGGGGAGGGGGTGAAAAACTGTTTTTT; cdr3_aa: CASGGGGEKLFF
d_call: -; v_call: TRBV18; cdr3_length: 18; clone_size: -; j_call: TRBJ1-2; cdr3_nt: TGTGCCAGCTCACCACCAGGTGCGGGCGGAGCAACTGTCTATGGCTACACCTTC; cdr3_aa: CASSPPGAGGATVYGYTF
d_call: -; v_call: TRBV7-9; cdr3_length: 15; clone_size: -; j_call: TRBJ2-7; cdr3_nt: TGTGCCAGCAGCGGGGCCCTCCGGGCCCCCTACGAGCAGTACTTC; cdr3_aa: CASSGALRAPYEQYF
d_call: -; v_call: TRBV7-9; cdr3_length: 16; clone_size: -; j_call: TRBJ2-1; cdr3_nt: TGTGCCAGCAGCCCTCAAGCGGGCAGCTCCTACAATGAGCAGTTCTTC; cdr3_aa: CASSPQAGSSYNEQFF
d_call: -; v_call: TRBV19; cdr3_length: 15; clone_size: -; j_call: TRBJ1-6; cdr3_nt: TGTGCCAGTAGCCCACGGGGCAGGGGTAATTCACCCCTCCACTTT; cdr3_aa: CASSPRGRGNSPLHF
d_call: -; v_call: TRBV5-1; cdr3_length: 14; clone_size: few; j_call: TRBJ1-2; cdr3_nt: TGCGCCAGCAGCTTGGTATTGGCAGGAGAGGGCTACACCTTC; cdr3_aa: CASSLVLAGEGYTF
d_call: -; v_call: TRBV30; cdr3_length: 17; clone_size: -; j_call: TRBJ1-5; cdr3_nt: TGTGCCTGGAGTGTAGCGGGGTTCGGGGTTAGCAATCAGCCCCAGCATTTT; cdr3_aa: CAWSVAGFGVSNQPQHF
d_call: -; v_call: TRBV5-1; cdr3_length: 15; clone_size: -; j_call: TRBJ2-7; cdr3_nt: TGCGCCAGCAGCTTGGACGGGCAGGTTTCCTACGAGCAGTACTTC; cdr3_aa: CASSLDGQVSYEQYF
d_call: -; v_call: TRBV6-5; cdr3_length: 14; clone_size: -; j_call: TRBJ2-2; cdr3_nt: TGTGCCAGCAGCCCTACAGCCTTCCCCGGGGAGCTGTTTTTT; cdr3_aa: CASSPTAFPGELFF
d_call: TRBD1; v_call: TRBV5-1; cdr3_length: 15; clone_size: few; j_call: TRBJ1-6; cdr3_nt: TGCGCCAGCAGCTTGGGACAGGGGAATAATTCACCCCTCCACTTT; cdr3_aa: CASSLGQGNNSPLHF
d_call: -; v_call: TRBV5-6; cdr3_length: 14; clone_size: -; j_call: TRBJ1-5; cdr3_nt: TGTGCCAGCAGCTTACGGGGTCCGAATCAGCCCCAGCATTTT; cdr3_aa: CASSLRGPNQPQHF
d_call: TRBD1; v_call: TRBV7-9; cdr3_length: 15; clone_size: -; j_call: TRBJ1-6; cdr3_nt: TGTGCCAGCAGCCAAGGACAGGGAATTACCTCACCCCTCCACTTT; cdr3_aa: CASSQGQGITSPLHF
d_call: -; v_call: TRBV6-5; cdr3_length: 14; clone_size: few; j_call: TRBJ2-7; cdr3_nt: TGTGCCAGCAGTTTGGGGGGCAGGGGCTACGAGCAGTACTTC; cdr3_aa: CASSLGGRGYEQYF